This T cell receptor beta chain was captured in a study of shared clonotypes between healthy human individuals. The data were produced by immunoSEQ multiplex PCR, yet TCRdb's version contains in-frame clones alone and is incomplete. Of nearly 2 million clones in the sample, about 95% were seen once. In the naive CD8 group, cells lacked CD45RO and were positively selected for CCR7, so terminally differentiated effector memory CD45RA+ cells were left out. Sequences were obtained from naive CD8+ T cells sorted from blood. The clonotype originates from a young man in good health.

The chain's CDR3 is CASSPRTWGFYGYTF. The CDR3 nucleotides read TGTGCCAGCAGTCCCCGGACATGGGGGTTCTATGGCTACACCTTC. The chain has TRBV28 and TRBJ1-2; possibly TRBD1 for D (5 bases). Germline lookup yields CDR1 MDHEN and CDR2 SYDVKM. V was pared by 5 bases and J by 4 bases, with 17 bases between. This CDR3 contains 15 residues.